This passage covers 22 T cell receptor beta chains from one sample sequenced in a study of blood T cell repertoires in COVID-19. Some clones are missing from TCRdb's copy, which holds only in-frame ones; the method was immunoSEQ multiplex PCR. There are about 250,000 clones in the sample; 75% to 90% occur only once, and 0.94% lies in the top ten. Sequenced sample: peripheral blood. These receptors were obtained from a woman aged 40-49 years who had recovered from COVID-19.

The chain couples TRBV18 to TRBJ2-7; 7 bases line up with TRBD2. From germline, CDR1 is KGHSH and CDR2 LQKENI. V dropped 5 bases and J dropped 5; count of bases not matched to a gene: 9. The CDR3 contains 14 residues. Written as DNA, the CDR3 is TGTGCCAGCTCAGCCGGGACTACCGCTGACGAGCAGTACTTC. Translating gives CASSAGTTADEQYF. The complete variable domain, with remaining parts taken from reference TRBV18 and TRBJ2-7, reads NAGVMQNPRHLVRRRGQEARLRCSPMKGHSHVYWYRQLPEEGLKFMVYLQKENIIDESGMPKERFSAEFPKEGPSILRIQQVVRGDSAAYFCASSAGTTADEQYFGPGTRLTVT.

The CDR3 nucleotides read TGCGCCAGCTCGACAGGGGGGGGAGAGACCCAGTACTTC. Residues: CASSTGGGETQYF. The chain employs TRBV5-1 and TRBJ2-5, with TRBD1 identical over 9 bases. The length of the CDR3 is 13 residues. Germline V gene sequence: CDR1 SGHRS, CDR2 YFSETQ. The J segment lost 4 bases and the V segment lost 7 bases, leaving 5 bases of the junction unmatched.

The CDR3 sequence: CASTGQVSGELFF. DNA of the CDR3: TGTGCCAGCACCGGACAGGTTTCCGGGGAGCTGTTTTTT. The chain uses TRBV7-8 and TRBJ2-2; 7 bases line up with TRBD1. CDR1 is SGHVS, CDR2 FQNEAQ, per germline. The CDR3 is 13 residues long. J lost 6 bases, V lost 7 bases, and 5 bases had no gene match.

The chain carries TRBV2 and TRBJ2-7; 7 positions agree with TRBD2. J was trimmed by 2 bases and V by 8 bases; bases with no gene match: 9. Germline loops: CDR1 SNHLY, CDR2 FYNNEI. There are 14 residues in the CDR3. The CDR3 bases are TGTGCCAGCTGGGGGGGGACTCGGCCCTACGAGCAGTACTTC. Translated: CASWGGTRPYEQYF. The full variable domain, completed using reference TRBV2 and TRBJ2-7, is EPEVTQTPSHQVTQMGQEVILRCVPISNHLYFYWYRQILGQKVEFLVSFYNNEISEKSEIFDDQFSVERPDGSNFTLKIRSTKLEDSAMYFCASWGGTRPYEQYFGPGTRLTVT.

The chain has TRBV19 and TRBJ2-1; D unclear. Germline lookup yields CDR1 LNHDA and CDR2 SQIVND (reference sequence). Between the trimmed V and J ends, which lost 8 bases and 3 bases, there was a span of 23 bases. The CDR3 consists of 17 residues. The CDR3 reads CASSPRIGLSVYNEQFF. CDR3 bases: TGTGCCAGTTCACCGAGGATCGGCCTCTCAGTCTACAATGAGCAGTTCTTC.

CDR3 sequence: CASSRKRTGWETQYF. CDR3 DNA sequence: TGTGCCAGCAGCCGAAAAAGGACAGGGTGGGAGACCCAGTACTTC. The V gene is TRBV3-1 (or the pseudogene TRBV3-2), the J gene TRBJ2-5; 8 nucleotides line up with TRBD1. Germline V lookup: CDR1 LGHDT, CDR2 YNNKEL (reference sequence). This CDR3 has 15 residues. J was trimmed by 5 bases and V by 4 bases; bases with no gene match: 9.

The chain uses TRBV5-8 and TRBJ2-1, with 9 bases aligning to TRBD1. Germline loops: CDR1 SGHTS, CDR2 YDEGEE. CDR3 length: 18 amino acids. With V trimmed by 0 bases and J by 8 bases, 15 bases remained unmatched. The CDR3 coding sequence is TGTGCCAGCAGCTTGGAACAGGGGGCTTACGTGGAGGGAGATGAGCAGTTCTTC. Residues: CASSLEQGAYVEGDEQFF.

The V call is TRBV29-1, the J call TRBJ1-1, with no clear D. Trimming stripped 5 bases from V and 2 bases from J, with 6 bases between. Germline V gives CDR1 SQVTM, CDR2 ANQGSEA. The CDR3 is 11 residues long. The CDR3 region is CSVKTNTEAFF. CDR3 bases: TGCAGCGTTAAGACTAACACTGAAGCTTTCTTT.

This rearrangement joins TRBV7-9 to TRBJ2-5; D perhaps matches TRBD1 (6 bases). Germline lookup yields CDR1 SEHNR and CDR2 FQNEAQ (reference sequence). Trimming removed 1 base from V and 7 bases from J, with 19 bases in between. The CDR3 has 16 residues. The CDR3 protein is CASSLVLDRLGATQYF. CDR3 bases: TGTGCCAGCAGCTTAGTTTTGGATCGGTTGGGGGCGACCCAGTACTTC. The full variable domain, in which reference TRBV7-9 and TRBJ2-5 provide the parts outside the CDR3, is DTGVSQNPRHKITKRGQNVTFRCDPISEHNRLYWYRQTLGQGPEFLTYFQNEAQLEKSRLLSDRFSAERPKGSFSTLEIQRTEQGDSAMYLCASSLVLDRLGATQYFGPGTRLLVL.

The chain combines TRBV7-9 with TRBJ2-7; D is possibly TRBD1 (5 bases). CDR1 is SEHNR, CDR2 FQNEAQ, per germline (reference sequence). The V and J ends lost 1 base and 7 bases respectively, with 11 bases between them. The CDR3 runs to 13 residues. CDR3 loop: CASSLGGLLEQYF. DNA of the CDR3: TGTGCCAGCAGCTTAGGGGGCCTGTTGGAGCAGTACTTC.

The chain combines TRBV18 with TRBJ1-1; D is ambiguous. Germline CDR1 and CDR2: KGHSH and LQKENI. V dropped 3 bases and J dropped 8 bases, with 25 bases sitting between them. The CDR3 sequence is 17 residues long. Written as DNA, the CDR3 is TGTGCCAGCTCACCCTACACCCCCGCAGGTAATCCCCCCGAAGCTTTCTTT. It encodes CASSPYTPAGNPPEAFF.

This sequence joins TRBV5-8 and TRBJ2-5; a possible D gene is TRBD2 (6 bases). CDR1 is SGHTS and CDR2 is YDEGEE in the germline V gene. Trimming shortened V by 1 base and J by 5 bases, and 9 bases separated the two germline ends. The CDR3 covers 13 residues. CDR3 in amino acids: CASSLWGEETQYF. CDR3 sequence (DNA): TGTGCCAGCAGCTTGTGGGGGGAGGAGACCCAGTACTTC.

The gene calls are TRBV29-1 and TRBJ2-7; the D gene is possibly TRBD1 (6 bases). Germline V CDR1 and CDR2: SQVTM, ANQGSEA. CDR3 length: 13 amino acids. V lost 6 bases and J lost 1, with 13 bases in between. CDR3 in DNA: TGCAGCGTCTACCGGGACACATCCTACGAGCAGTACTTC. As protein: CSVYRDTSYEQYF.

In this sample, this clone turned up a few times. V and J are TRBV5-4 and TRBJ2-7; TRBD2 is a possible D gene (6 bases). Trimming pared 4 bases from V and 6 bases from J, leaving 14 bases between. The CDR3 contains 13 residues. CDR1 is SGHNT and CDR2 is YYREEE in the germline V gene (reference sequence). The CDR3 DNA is TGTGCCAGCAGCCTTAGCGGAGGGGTCGAGCAGTACTTC. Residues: CASSLSGGVEQYF.

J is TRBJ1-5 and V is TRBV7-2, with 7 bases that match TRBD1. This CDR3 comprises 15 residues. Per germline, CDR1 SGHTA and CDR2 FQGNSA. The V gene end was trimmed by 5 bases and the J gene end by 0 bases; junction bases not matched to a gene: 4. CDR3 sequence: CASSRDSSSNQPQHF. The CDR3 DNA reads TGTGCCAGCAGCCGGGACAGCTCTAGCAATCAGCCCCAGCATTTT. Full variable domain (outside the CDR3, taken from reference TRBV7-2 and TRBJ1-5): GAGVSQSPSNKVTEKGKDVELRCDPISGHTALYWYRQSLGQGLEFLIYFQGNSAPDKSGLPSDRFSAERTGGSVSTLTIQRTQQEDSAVYLCASSRDSSSNQPQHFGDGTRLSIL.

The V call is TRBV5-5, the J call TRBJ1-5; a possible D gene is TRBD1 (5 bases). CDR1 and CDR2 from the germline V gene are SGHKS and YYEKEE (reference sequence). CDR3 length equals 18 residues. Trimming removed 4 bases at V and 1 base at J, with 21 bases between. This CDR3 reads CASSKSFQGLGSNQPQHF. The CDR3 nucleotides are TGTGCCAGCAGCAAATCATTTCAGGGATTGGGGAGCAATCAGCCCCAGCATTTT.

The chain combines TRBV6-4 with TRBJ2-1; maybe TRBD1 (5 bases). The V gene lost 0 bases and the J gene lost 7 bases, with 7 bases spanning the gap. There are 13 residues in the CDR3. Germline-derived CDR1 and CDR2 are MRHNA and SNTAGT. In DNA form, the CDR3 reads TGTGCCAGCAGTGACTCGGGGCGGAATGAGCAGTTCTTC. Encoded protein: CASSDSGRNEQFF.

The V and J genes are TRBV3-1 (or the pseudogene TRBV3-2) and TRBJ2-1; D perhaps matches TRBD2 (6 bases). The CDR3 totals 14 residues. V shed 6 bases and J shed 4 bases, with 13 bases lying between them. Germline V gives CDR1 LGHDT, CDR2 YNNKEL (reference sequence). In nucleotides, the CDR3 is TGTGCCAGCAGTCGACTAGGCGAATACAATGAGCAGTTCTTC. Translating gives CASSRLGEYNEQFF.

The chain's CDR3 is CASSLLSPRGAYRGEQYF. Here the CDR3 DNA reads TGTGCCAGCAGTTTACTTAGCCCACGGGGGGCCTACCGGGGCGAGCAGTACTTC. This chain connects TRBV27 to TRBJ2-7; D might be TRBD2 (7 bases). The CDR3 contains 18 residues. From germline, CDR1 is MNHEY and CDR2 SMNVEV (reference sequence). V shed 2 bases and J shed 6 bases, with 26 bases lying between them.

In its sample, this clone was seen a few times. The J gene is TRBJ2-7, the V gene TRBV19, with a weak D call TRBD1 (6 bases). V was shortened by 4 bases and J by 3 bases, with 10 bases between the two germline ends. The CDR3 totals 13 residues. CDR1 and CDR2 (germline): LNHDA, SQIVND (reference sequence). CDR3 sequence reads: CASSKQDSYEQYF. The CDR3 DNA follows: TGTGCCAGTAGTAAGCAGGACAGCTACGAGCAGTACTTC.

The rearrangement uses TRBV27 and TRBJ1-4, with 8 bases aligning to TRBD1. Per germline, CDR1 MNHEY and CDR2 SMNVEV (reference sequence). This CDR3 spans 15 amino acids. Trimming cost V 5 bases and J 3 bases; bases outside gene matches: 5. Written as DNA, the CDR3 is TGTGCCAGCAGTGCCCGACAGGGGTCTAATGAAAAACTGTTTTTT. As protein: CASSARQGSNEKLFF.

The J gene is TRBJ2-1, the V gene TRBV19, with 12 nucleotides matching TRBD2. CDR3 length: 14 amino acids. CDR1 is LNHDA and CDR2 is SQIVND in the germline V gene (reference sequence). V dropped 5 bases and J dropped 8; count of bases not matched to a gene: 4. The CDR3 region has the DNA TGTGCCAGTAGTCTAGCGGGAGGGCAAGATGAGCAGTTCTTC. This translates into CASSLAGGQDEQFF. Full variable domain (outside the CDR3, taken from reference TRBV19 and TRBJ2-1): DGGITQSPKYLFRKEGQNVTLSCEQNLNHDAMYWYRQDPGQGLRLIYYSQIVNDFQKGDIAEGYSVSREKKESFPLTVTSAQKNPTAFYLCASSLAGGQDEQFFGPGTRLTVL.